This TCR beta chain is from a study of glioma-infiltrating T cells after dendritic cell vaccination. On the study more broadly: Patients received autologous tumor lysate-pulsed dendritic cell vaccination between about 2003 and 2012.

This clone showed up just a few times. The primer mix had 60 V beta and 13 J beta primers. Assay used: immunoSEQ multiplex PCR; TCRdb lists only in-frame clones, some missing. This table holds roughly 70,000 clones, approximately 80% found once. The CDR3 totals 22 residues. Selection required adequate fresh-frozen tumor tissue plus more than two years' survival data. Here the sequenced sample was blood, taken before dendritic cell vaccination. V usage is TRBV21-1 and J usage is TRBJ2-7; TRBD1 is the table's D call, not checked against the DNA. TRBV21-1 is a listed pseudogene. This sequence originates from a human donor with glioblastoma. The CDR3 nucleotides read TGTGCCAGCAGCAAAGGTCACCTCGTGGGGCTGGCTCGATCGAATCTAACGGACGAGCAGTACGTC. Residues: CASSKGHLVGLARSNLTDEQYV.